This passage covers 10 T cell receptor beta chains from one sample sequenced in a study of T cell responses to AZD1222 COVID-19 vaccine. This table comes from immunoSEQ multiplex PCR, and its TCRdb copy is limited to in-frame clones, with some not included. Here the sample spans roughly 89,000 clones, 88% being singletons. The input for sequencing was peripheral blood, taken on day 0 of MenACWY control vaccination. The receptors come from an adult in good health.

V and J are TRBV7-9 and TRBJ2-2, with a tentative D call TRBD2 (6 bases). V was cut by 2 bases and J by 6 bases, with 19 bases left in between. The germline gives CDR1 SEHNR, CDR2 FQNEAQ (reference sequence). This CDR3 is built from 17 residues. CDR3 DNA: TGTGCCAGCAGCTTATTTAGTGGAGGGGAAATGGCCGGGGAGCTGTTTTTT. Amino acid sequence: CASSLFSGGEMAGELFF.

V gene TRBV19 combines with J gene TRBJ2-7; D remains unclear. This CDR3 has 14 amino acids. V was trimmed by 6 bases and J by 2 bases, leaving 14 bases between them. The germline gives CDR1 LNHDA, CDR2 SQIVND (reference sequence). The CDR3 DNA reads as TGTGCCAGTAGCCAACACAGAGACCCCTACGAGCAGTACTTC. It codes for CASSQHRDPYEQYF. Drawing the rest from reference TRBV19 and TRBJ2-7, the complete variable domain is DGGITQSPKYLFRKEGQNVTLSCEQNLNHDAMYWYRQDPGQGLRLIYYSQIVNDFQKGDIAEGYSVSREKKESFPLTVTSAQKNPTAFYLCASSQHRDPYEQYFGPGTRLTVT.

V gene TRBV7-9 combines with J gene TRBJ1-1; 9 bases fit TRBD1. V shed 5 bases, J shed 11 bases, and the junction held 15 bases outside the gene matches. Looked up from germline, CDR1 is SEHNR and CDR2 is FQNEAQ (reference sequence). This CDR3 region has 15 residues. CDR3 sequence reads: CASSLIETQGAQAFF. As DNA, the CDR3 is TGTGCCAGCAGCCTTATCGAGACACAGGGGGCGCAGGCTTTCTTT.

Only a few counts were recorded for this clone. The rearrangement joins TRBV5-1 to TRBJ2-2; 10 bases match TRBD1. V lost 5 bases, J lost 6 bases, and 4 bases stayed unmatched. CDR3 length: 14 residues. Germline assignment: CDR1 SGHRS and CDR2 YFSETQ. The CDR3 coding sequence is TGCGCCAGCAGATTCGGACAGGGGGCCGGGGAGCTGTTTTTT. The encoded protein is CASRFGQGAGELFF. The full variable domain, with the rest looked up from reference TRBV5-1 and TRBJ2-2, is KAGVTQTPRYLIKTRGQQVTLSCSPISGHRSVSWYQQTPGQGLQFLFEYFSETQRNKGNFPGRFSGRQFSNSRSEMNVSTLELGDSALYLCASRFGQGAGELFFGEGSRLTVL.

The chain employs TRBV3-1 (or the pseudogene TRBV3-2) and TRBJ1-1; D not certain. Trimming stripped 1 base from V and 1 base from J, with 7 bases between. This CDR3 is 14 amino acids long. Germline CDR1 LGHDT, CDR2 YNNKEL (reference sequence). CDR3 residues: CASSQGVGNTEAFF. The CDR3 DNA is TGTGCCAGCAGCCAAGGGGTGGGGAACACTGAAGCTTTCTTT.

The V and J genes are TRBV3-1 (or the pseudogene TRBV3-2) and TRBJ2-3; maybe TRBD1 (5 bases). CDR1 LGHDT and CDR2 YNNKEL come from the germline V gene (reference sequence). The V end lost 1 base, the J end lost 1 base, and 6 bases lay between the germline ends. The CDR3 length is 14 residues. The CDR3: CASSQVRGTDTQYF. In DNA, the CDR3 is TGTGCCAGCAGCCAAGTCAGGGGCACAGATACGCAGTATTTT.

This sequence joins TRBV28 and TRBJ2-7; the D gene is possibly TRBD2 (6 bases). CDR1 MDHEN and CDR2 SYDVKM come from the germline V gene. The ends were cut back, 8 bases at V and 5 bases at J, with 25 bases in the middle. CDR3 length: 16 amino acids. The CDR3 loop is CASVRYSGEDKDEQYF. In nucleotides, the CDR3 is TGTGCCAGCGTAAGGTATTCGGGAGAAGATAAGGACGAGCAGTACTTC.

V usage is TRBV7-2 and J usage is TRBJ1-6; D is possibly TRBD1 (6 bases). The CDR3 contains 15 residues. The germline V and J ends were trimmed by 1 base and 7 bases, with 11 bases remaining between them. Germline CDR1 and CDR2: SGHTA and FQGNSA. CDR3: CASSLGGQGNSPLHF. The CDR3 region has the DNA TGTGCCAGCAGCTTAGGGGGGCAGGGGAATTCACCCCTCCACTTT.

J is TRBJ1-2 and V is TRBV15; D may be TRBD1 (5 bases). The CDR3 covers 15 residues. Germline assignment: CDR1 LNHNV and CDR2 YYDKDF (reference sequence). Trimming took 0 bases from V and 4 from J, leaving 12 bases between them. In DNA, the CDR3 is TGTGCCACCAGCAGAGAAGGGACCAGGACCTATGGCTACACCTTC. It is translated as CATSREGTRTYGYTF.

This chain joins TRBV2 and TRBJ2-7; D might be TRBD1 or TRBD2, each matching 5 bases. Germline assignment: CDR1 SNHLY and CDR2 FYNNEI. The CDR3 has 13 residues. V was shortened by 8 bases and J by 0 bases, with 11 bases between the two germline ends. CDR3 sequence: CASWDPSSYEQYF. In DNA, the CDR3 is TGTGCCAGCTGGGACCCCAGCTCCTACGAGCAGTACTTC.